This entry lists 5 T cell receptor beta chains sequenced from one sample in a study of blood T cell repertoires in COVID-19. This table comes from immunoSEQ multiplex PCR, and its TCRdb copy is limited to in-frame clones, with some not included. This sample yields a few hundred thousand clones, of which about nine tenths are seen a single time; around 1.8% belongs to the top ten. Sequencing was carried out using PBMCs or T cells enriched from blood (not recorded which). The receptor set was obtained from a man in his forties who had recovered from COVID-19.

The chain recombines TRBV27 with TRBJ2-7; 7 bases agree with TRBD2. J gave up 2 bases and V 3 bases, and 1 base lay outside the gene matches. Germline V lookup: CDR1 MNHEY, CDR2 SMNVEV (reference sequence). The CDR3 is 13 residues long. The DNA for the CDR3 is TGTGCCAGCAGTTTGGGGACTACCTACGAGCAGTACTTC. Its protein is CASSLGTTYEQYF.

This clone showed up just a few times. The chain carries TRBV6-5 and TRBJ1-5, with 7 bases matching TRBD1. Germline V lookup: CDR1 MNHEY, CDR2 SVGAGI. The CDR3 length is 14 residues. With 6 bases clipped from V and 5 bases from J, the junction kept 7 bases outside the gene matches. The CDR3 DNA sequence: TGTGCCAGCAGCGATGGACAGGATTATCAGCCCCAGCATTTT. Translated, it gives CASSDGQDYQPQHF.

V is TRBV27 and J is TRBJ2-1; 9 bases are a match to TRBD2. This CDR3 comprises 16 residues. Germline-derived CDR1 and CDR2 are MNHEY and SMNVEV (reference sequence). V shed 4 bases and J 4 bases; nucleotides not matched to a gene: 8. The DNA for the CDR3 is TGTGCCAGCAGTTACTTGACTAGCGGATATTACAATGAGCAGTTCTTC. Its translation is CASSYLTSGYYNEQFF.

The chain carries TRBV7-9 and TRBJ1-2; 7 bases fit TRBD1. The CDR3 sequence is 15 residues long. V lost 1 base to trimming and J lost 8 bases; unmatched junction nucleotides: 10. CDR1 is SEHNR, CDR2 FQNEAQ, per germline (reference sequence). CDR3 DNA: TGTGCCAGCAGCTTAGAAGTCCCGACAGGGACCGGCTACACCTTC. This sequence encodes CASSLEVPTGTGYTF.

J is TRBJ2-5 and V is TRBV9; no clear D. The CDR3 covers 15 residues. The germline V gene has CDR1 SGDLS and CDR2 YYNGEE. V was pared by 4 bases and J by 0 bases, with 13 bases between. CDR3 nucleotides: TGTGCCAGCAGCCCCTTGAGGAACTACCAAGAGACCCAGTACTTC. Its translation is CASSPLRNYQETQYF.